Each of the 21 T cell receptor beta chains below was sequenced from the same sample in a study of T cell responses to AZD1222 COVID-19 vaccine. Data came from immunoSEQ multiplex PCR; TCRdb stores just in-frame clones and leaves some out. The sample has roughly 160,000 clones; roughly nine tenths are singletons. The specimen was peripheral blood, collected on day 0 of AZD1222 vaccination. These receptors all come from an adult in good health.

The V and J genes are TRBV2 and TRBJ2-5; D is undetermined. V was clipped by 8 bases and J by 3 bases, with 4 bases between them. The germline V gene has CDR1 SNHLY and CDR2 FYNNEI. The length of the CDR3 is 10 residues. The CDR3 region has the DNA TGTGCCAGCGGGGAAGAGACCCAGTACTTC. Its translation: CASGEETQYF.

This chain uses TRBV20-1 with TRBJ2-7, with D maybe TRBD1 (6 bases). This CDR3 is built from 13 residues. Trimming left V 3 bases short and J 3 bases short, with 12 bases between. In germline, CDR1 is DFQATT, CDR2 SNEGSKA (reference sequence). The CDR3 sequence: CSASGRGNYEQYF. DNA for the CDR3: TGCAGTGCTAGTGGCAGGGGTAACTACGAGCAGTACTTC.

The genes are TRBV19 and TRBJ1-2, with D perhaps matching TRBD1 (5 bases). The ends were cut back, 3 bases at V and 6 bases at J, with 26 bases in the middle. The CDR3 contains 18 residues. Germline CDR1 and CDR2: LNHDA and SQIVND (reference sequence). As DNA, the CDR3 is TGTGCCAGTAGTATGGGGGGGGTCGGCAGGACCGAATCTAATGGCTACACCTTC. Its translation is CASSMGGVGRTESNGYTF.

This sequence joins TRBV28 and TRBJ2-7, with 7 bases that match TRBD1. Unmatched junction bases numbered 5, after V lost 8 bases and J lost 4 bases. The CDR3 runs to 12 residues. Germline V CDR1 and CDR2: MDHEN, SYDVKM. The CDR3 DNA follows: TGTGCCAGCGGATTGACAGGGTACGAGCAGTACTTC. This encodes CASGLTGYEQYF.

The chain uses TRBV5-4 and TRBJ1-3; 12 bases match TRBD1. Looked up from germline, CDR1 is SGHNT and CDR2 is YYREEE (reference sequence). V was clipped by 3 bases and J by 10 bases; unmatched bases: 14. This CDR3 comprises 17 residues. The CDR3 region has the DNA TGTGCCAGCAGCTCCAGACGGATGGGACAGGGGGCAAATACCATATATTTT. This sequence encodes CASSSRRMGQGANTIYF.

J is TRBJ2-5 and V is TRBV2, with 9 bases matching TRBD1. CDR1 and CDR2 from the germline V gene are SNHLY and FYNNEI. The CDR3 sequence is 16 residues long. Losses at the gene ends were 5 bases for V and 4 bases for J; bases not matched to a gene: 11. CDR3 region: CASSTTGQGGGETQYF. The CDR3 DNA follows: TGTGCCAGCAGTACGACGGGACAGGGAGGTGGAGAGACCCAGTACTTC.

The V and J genes are TRBV6-5 and TRBJ2-5; 7 bases are a match to TRBD1. Per the germline V gene, CDR1 is MNHEY and CDR2 is SVGAGI. This CDR3 is 13 amino acids long. Unmatched junction bases numbered 3, after V lost 8 bases and J lost 0 bases. The chain's CDR3 is CASYRGHQETQYF. The CDR3 DNA reads TGTGCCAGCTACAGGGGCCACCAAGAGACCCAGTACTTC.

The chain recombines TRBV5-6 with TRBJ2-7; 8 bases fit TRBD1. V lost 6 bases to trimming and J lost 5 bases; unmatched junction nucleotides: 7. The CDR3 consists of 13 residues. Germline V CDR1 and CDR2: SGHDT, YYEEEE. The CDR3 DNA follows: TGTGCCAGCACCCGGGACAGGAGGGACGAGCAGTACTTC. Its translation: CASTRDRRDEQYF.

V gene TRBV19 combines with J gene TRBJ2-3; TRBD2 matches at 12 bases. Per the germline V gene, CDR1 is LNHDA and CDR2 is SQIVND (reference sequence). This CDR3 comprises 18 residues. V dropped 3 bases and J dropped 0; count of bases not matched to a gene: 7. For the CDR3, the DNA is TGTGCCAGTAGTATTGCACTAGCGGGGGGCCCGAGCACAGATACGCAGTATTTT. Translation: CASSIALAGGPSTDTQYF. The full variable domain, its missing parts supplied by reference TRBV19 and TRBJ2-3, is DGGITQSPKYLFRKEGQNVTLSCEQNLNHDAMYWYRQDPGQGLRLIYYSQIVNDFQKGDIAEGYSVSREKKESFPLTVTSAQKNPTAFYLCASSIALAGGPSTDTQYFGPGTRLTVL.

The rearrangement links TRBV7-2 to TRBJ1-2; the match to TRBD1 covers 7 bases. The CDR3 covers 18 residues. V shed 2 bases and J 6 bases; nucleotides not matched to a gene: 18. Germline V lookup: CDR1 SGHTA, CDR2 FQGNSA. The CDR3 DNA sequence: TGTGCCAGCAGCTTATACAGGTTTGAAGATGGACAGGCCCATGGCTACACCTTC. It is translated as CASSLYRFEDGQAHGYTF.

V and J are TRBV19 and TRBJ2-5, with D possibly matching TRBD1 (5 bases). Trimming cost V 3 bases and J 2 bases, with 7 bases left between them. This CDR3 has 13 residues. Germline assignment: CDR1 LNHDA and CDR2 SQIVND (reference sequence). The CDR3, as DNA: TGTGCCAGTAGTATTGACAGACAAGAGACCCAGTACTTC. Amino acid sequence: CASSIDRQETQYF.

The chain carries TRBV5-1 and TRBJ1-1, with 8 bases aligning to TRBD1. CDR3 length: 16 amino acids. In germline, CDR1 is SGHRS, CDR2 YFSETQ. V was clipped by 2 bases and J by 2 bases; unmatched bases: 8. The CDR3 here is CASSLQGVGENTEAFF. The CDR3, as DNA: TGCGCCAGCAGCTTACAGGGGGTAGGAGAAAACACTGAAGCTTTCTTT.

In its sample, this clone ranks as medium-sized (0.01 to 0.1%). This chain uses TRBV6-5 with TRBJ1-1; D unresolved. CDR3 length equals 15 residues. V lost 5 bases and J lost 8, with 21 bases in between. In germline, CDR1 is MNHEY, CDR2 SVGAGI. The DNA for the CDR3 is TGTGCCAGCAGTCCTAGACCCCACGGGGATTCCGAAGCTTTCTTT. It is translated as CASSPRPHGDSEAFF.

This clone was detected a few times. V usage is TRBV16 and J usage is TRBJ1-5; no clear D gene. The V end was cut by 0 bases, the J end by 4 bases, with 7 bases between. Germline V gene data show CDR1 as KGHSY and CDR2 as FQNENV. CDR3 length equals 14 residues. The CDR3 loop is CASSQSPGNQPQHF. CDR3 DNA: TGTGCCAGCAGCCAATCCCCAGGTAATCAGCCCCAGCATTTT.

The V call is TRBV21-1, the J call TRBJ1-6. TRBV21-1 is an annotated pseudogene. The CDR3 consists of 15 residues. Written as DNA, the CDR3 is TGTGCCAGCAAGCCAACACCGGGGAAGAATTCACCCCTCCACTTT. Translating gives CASKPTPGKNSPLHF.

The J gene is TRBJ1-1, the V gene TRBV12-3 or TRBV12-4; possibly TRBD1 for D (5 bases). This CDR3 comprises 11 residues. The V end was cut by 8 bases, the J end by 7 bases, with 11 bases between. The CDR3 coding sequence is TGTGCCAGCCGTATACAGGATGAAGCTTTCTTT. Protein sequence: CASRIQDEAFF.

The V call is TRBV30, the J call TRBJ1-6; D is perhaps TRBD1 (6 bases). CDR1 GTSNPN and CDR2 SVGIG come from the germline V gene (reference sequence). With 0 bases removed from V and 9 bases from J, the gap between germline ends came to 15 bases. The CDR3 has 15 residues. The CDR3 coding sequence is TGTGCCTGGAGTGTACCCCAGGGGATGGGTTCACCCCTCCACTTT. Translation gives CAWSVPQGMGSPLHF.

The rearrangement joins TRBV28 to TRBJ1-1; D is possibly TRBD1 (5 bases). CDR3 length equals 15 residues. V was cut by 5 bases and J by 1 base, with 14 bases left in between. CDR1 MDHEN and CDR2 SYDVKM come from the germline V gene. DNA of the CDR3: TGTGCCAGCAGTCCTCAGGGTATGGGGAACACTGAAGCTTTCTTT. It codes for CASSPQGMGNTEAFF.

The chain has TRBV9 and TRBJ1-1; D might be TRBD1 (6 bases). The CDR3 has 13 residues. Germline CDR1 SGDLS, CDR2 YYNGEE. Trimming left V 0 bases short and J 8 bases short, with 11 bases between. The CDR3 DNA reads TGTGCCAGCAGCGTAGTGGGGGCGCAGGAAGCTTTCTTT. Amino acids: CASSVVGAQEAFF.

V usage is TRBV5-1 and J usage is TRBJ2-7; 8 bases map to TRBD2. The CDR3 covers 20 residues. CDR1 and CDR2 (germline): SGHRS, YFSETQ. Trimming at V came to 4 bases and at J to 2 bases, leaving 23 bases not matched to a gene. Written as DNA, the CDR3 is TGCGCCAGCAGCCAGGGACATCTGAGACTTTTTAGCGGGGCCCCCTACGAGCAGTACTTC. Protein sequence: CASSQGHLRLFSGAPYEQYF.

The chain is built from TRBV5-4 and TRBJ1-1, with no clear D. CDR1 SGHNT and CDR2 YYREEE come from the germline V gene (reference sequence). The CDR3 runs 11 residues. With 4 bases removed from V and 8 bases from J, the gap between germline ends came to 9 bases. The CDR3 spells CASSDRREAFF. The CDR3 DNA follows: TGTGCCAGCAGCGATCGTCGAGAAGCTTTCTTT. Combining the CDR3 with reference TRBV5-4 and TRBJ1-1 gives the whole variable domain ETGVTQSPTHLIKTRGQQVTLRCSSQSGHNTVSWYQQALGQGPQFIFQYYREEENGRGNFPPRFSGLQFPNYSSELNVNALELDDSALYLCASSDRREAFFGQGTRLTVV.